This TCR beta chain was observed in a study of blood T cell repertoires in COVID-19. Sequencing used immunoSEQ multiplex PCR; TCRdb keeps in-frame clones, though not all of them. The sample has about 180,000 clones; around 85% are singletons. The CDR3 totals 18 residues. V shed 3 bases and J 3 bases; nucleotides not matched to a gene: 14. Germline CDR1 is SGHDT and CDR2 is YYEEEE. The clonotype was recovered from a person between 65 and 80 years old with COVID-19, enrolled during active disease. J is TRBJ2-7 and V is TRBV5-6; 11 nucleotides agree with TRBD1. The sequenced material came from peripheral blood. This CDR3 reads CASSSVNRDRGAYYEQYF. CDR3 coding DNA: TGTGCCAGCAGCTCGGTGAACCGGGACAGGGGGGCCTACTACGAGCAGTACTTC.